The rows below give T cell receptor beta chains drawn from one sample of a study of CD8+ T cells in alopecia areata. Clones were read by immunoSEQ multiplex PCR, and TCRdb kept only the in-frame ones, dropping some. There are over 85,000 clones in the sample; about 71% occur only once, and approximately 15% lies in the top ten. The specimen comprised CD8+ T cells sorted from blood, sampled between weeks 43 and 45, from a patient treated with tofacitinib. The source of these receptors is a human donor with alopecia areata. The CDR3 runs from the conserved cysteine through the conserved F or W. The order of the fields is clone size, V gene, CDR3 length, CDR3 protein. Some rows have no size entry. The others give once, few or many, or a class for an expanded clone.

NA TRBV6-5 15 CASTWLGGGRTEAFF
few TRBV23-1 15 CATQGHRGLTYEQYF
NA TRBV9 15 CASSAEGGGINEQYF
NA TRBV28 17 CASSTPGQGLSESIQYF
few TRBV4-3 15 CASSQDRGANNEQFF
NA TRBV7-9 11 CAGGLNYGYTF
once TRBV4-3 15 CASSQDSTGRNKAFF
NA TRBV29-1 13 CSVEVPGAYEQYF
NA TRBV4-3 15 CASSQDGSSTDTQYF
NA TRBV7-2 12 CASSPRTGGYTF
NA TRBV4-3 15 CASSHGGGTYNEQFF
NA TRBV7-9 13 CASSTRVGEKLFF
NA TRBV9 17 CASSDWTSGGDLATQYF
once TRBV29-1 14 CSAPSGEKNTEAFF
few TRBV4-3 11 CASSQGEKLFF
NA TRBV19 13 CASRPTGVTEAFF
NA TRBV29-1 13 CSVEDRVLGGYTF
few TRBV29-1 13 CSARRTDSYEQYF
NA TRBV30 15 CAWSQGAGGANVLTF
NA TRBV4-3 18 CASSQDFTRQRGFWVQFF
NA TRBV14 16 CASSQYEGLQAYEQYF
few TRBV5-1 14 CASSPPWTGNEQFF
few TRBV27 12 CASSHRGYEQYF
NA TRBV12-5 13 CASGLDLGDTQYF
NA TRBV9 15 CASSEGDRAYTEAFF
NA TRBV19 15 CASSIGRGNTGELFF
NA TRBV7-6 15 CASSPGGGGANEQFF
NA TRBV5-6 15 CASSLGGGRNNEQFF
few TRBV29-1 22 CSVEGMEEEDREGLGSDNEQFF
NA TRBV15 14 CATSSRTGWTEAFF
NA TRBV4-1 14 CASSKQGENTEAFF
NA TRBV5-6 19 CASSGVTGRDFKSSYEQYF
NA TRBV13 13 CASSLETTDTQYF
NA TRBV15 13 CATSMGRHQPQHF
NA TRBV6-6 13 CATAEGRNTEAFF
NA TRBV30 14 CAWSAGQGDEKLFF
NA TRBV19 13 CASSIGLTRGAFF
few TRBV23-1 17 CASSHFTGGRSNQPQHF
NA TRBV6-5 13 CASALGITQPQHF
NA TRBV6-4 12 CASSDGGSPLHF
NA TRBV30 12 CAWKEVAGRQFF
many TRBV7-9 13 CASSRTRNTEAFF
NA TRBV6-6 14 CASSYFASGETQYF
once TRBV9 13 CASSVDSGNIQYF
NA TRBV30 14 CAVDAQGINEKLFF
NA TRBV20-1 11 CSATIGYEQYF
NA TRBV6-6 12 CASSYLVDTQYF
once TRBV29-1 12 CSVYGVLGEQYF
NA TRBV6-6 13 CASSSDRRYGYTF
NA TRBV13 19 CASSPRGDSGDSSYNEQFF
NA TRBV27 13 CASSFSPYNEQFF
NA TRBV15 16 CATSRGFSGAPYEQYF
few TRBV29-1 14 CSVEGGPFGNEQFF
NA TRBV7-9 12 CASSLGGSEAFF
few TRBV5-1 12 CASSLGQREQYF
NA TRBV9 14 CASSVTAGKEKLFF
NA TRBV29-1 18 CSVEIPNLGRGMRETQYF
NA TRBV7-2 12 CASSFAGRGAFF
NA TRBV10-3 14 CAISEGRVHGEQYF
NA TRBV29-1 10 CSVPDRHGTF